This T cell receptor beta chain was recovered during a study of blood T cell repertoires in COVID-19. Study overall: PBMCs, B-cell-depleted T cells, or T cells provided the cDNA or gDNA that made up the material.

TCRdb keeps only in-frame clones here, not all; method: immunoSEQ multiplex PCR. The sample comprises about 39,000 clones, 75% to 90% of which are singletons, and more than 14% rests with the top ten. The CDR3 loop spans 15 amino acids. Germline V gene lookup returns CDR1 LGHDT and CDR2 YNNKEL (reference sequence). V was clipped by 1 base and J by 4 bases; unmatched bases: 4. This TCR was sampled from a middle-aged man with active or convalescent COVID-19. Sequenced: peripheral blood. The genes are TRBV3-1 (or the pseudogene TRBV3-2) and TRBJ2-5, with 9 bases fitting TRBD2. The CDR3 DNA follows: TGTGCCAGCAGCCAAGGCGGGGGGGCCTCAGAGACCCAGTACTTC. This sequence encodes CASSQGGGASETQYF.